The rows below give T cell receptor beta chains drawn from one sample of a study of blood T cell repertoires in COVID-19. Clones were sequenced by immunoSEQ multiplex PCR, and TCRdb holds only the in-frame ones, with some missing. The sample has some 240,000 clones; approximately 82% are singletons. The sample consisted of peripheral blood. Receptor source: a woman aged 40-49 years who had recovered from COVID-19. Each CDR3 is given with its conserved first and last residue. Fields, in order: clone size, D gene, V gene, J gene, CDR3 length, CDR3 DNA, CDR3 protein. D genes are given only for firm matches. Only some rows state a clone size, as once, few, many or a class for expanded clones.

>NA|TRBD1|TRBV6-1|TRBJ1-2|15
TGTGCCAGCAGTGAATCCGGGACAGGTTTTGATGGCTACACCTTC
CASSESGTGFDGYTF
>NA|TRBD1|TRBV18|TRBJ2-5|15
TGTGCCAGCTCACCAACCCCGACAGGGCGAGAGACCCAGTACTTC
CASSPTPTGRETQYF
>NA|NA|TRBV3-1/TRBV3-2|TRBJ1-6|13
TGTGCCAGCAGCCAAGACCTCAATTCACCCCTCCACTTT
CASSQDLNSPLHF
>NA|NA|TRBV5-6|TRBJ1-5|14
TGTGCCAGCAGCTTGGGTAACAAAAATCAGCCCCAGCATTTT
CASSLGNKNQPQHF
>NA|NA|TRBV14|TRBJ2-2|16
TGTGCCAGCAGCCAATACGGGGGTCTGAACACCGGGGAGCTGTTTTTT
CASSQYGGLNTGELFF
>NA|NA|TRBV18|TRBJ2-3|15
TGTGCCAGCTCATCAAAACCGGGATACACAGATACGCAGTATTTT
CASSSKPGYTDTQYF
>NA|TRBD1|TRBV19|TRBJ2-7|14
TGTGCCAGTAGTCCCCGACAGGGGGCGGCCGAGCAGTACTTC
CASSPRQGAAEQYF
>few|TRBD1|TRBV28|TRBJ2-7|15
TGTGCCAGCAGAATCCCAGGGGGCGAGAGTTTCGAGCAGTACTTC
CASRIPGGESFEQYF
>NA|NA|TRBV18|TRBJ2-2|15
TGTGCCAGCTCACCAGGTTCCCCCCGGTCCGGGGAGCTGTTTTTT
CASSPGSPRSGELFF
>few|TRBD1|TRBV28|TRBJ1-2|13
TGTGCCACCACAGGGGGCATAAGCTATGGCTACACCTTC
CATTGGISYGYTF
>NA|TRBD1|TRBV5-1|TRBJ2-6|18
TGCGCCAGCAGCTTCCCGGGACAGCAGATTTCTGGGGCCAACGTCCTGACTTTC
CASSFPGQQISGANVLTF
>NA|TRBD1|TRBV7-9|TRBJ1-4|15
TGTGCCAGCACCCCCTCCGGGACAGGGGATGAAAAACTGTTTTTT
CASTPSGTGDEKLFF
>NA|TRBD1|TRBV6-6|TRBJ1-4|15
TGTGCCAGCACCCCATGGACAGGCTCCGATGAAAAACTGTTTTTT
CASTPWTGSDEKLFF
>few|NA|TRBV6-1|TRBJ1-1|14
TGTGCCAGCAGTGAAACTAGGATTAACACTGAAGCTTTCTTT
CASSETRINTEAFF
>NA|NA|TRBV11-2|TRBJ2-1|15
TGTGCCAGCAGCTTACCCAGGGTGACTTACAATGAGCAGTTCTTC
CASSLPRVTYNEQFF
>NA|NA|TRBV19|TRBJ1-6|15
TGTGCCAGTAAGGAGAGGAGCTCCTATAATTCACCCCTCCACTTT
CASKERSSYNSPLHF
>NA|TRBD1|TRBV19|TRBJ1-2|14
TGTGCCAGTAGTATAGGAACAGGGGGAAATGGCTATACCTTC
CASSIGTGGNGYTF
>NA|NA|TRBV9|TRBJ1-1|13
TGTGCCAGCAGCCTCGAGTGGAACACTGAAGCTTTCTTT
CASSLEWNTEAFF
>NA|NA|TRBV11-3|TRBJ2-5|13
TGTGCCAGCAGCCCCCAATATCGGGAGACCCAGTACTTC
CASSPQYRETQYF
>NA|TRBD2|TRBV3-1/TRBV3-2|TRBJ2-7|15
TGTGCCAGCAGTGGAGGACTAGCGGGGACTGACGAGCAGTACTTC
CASSGGLAGTDEQYF
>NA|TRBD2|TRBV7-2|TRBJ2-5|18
TGTGCCAGCAGCTCAGTGCTCGCGGGGGGGCTTAGCAGAGAGACCCAGTACTTC
CASSSVLAGGLSRETQYF
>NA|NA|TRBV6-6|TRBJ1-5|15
TGTGCCAGCAGGCCCCTCGGACAGCTGGATCAGCCCCAGCATTTT
CASRPLGQLDQPQHF
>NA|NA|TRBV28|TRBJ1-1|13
TGTGCCACTTCCCTAGGAGGGGCCTCTACAACTTTCTTT
CATSLGGASTTFF
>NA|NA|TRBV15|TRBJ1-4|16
TGTGCCACCAGCAGAGACAGGGGATCGGCTAATGAAAAACTGTTTTTT
CATSRDRGSANEKLFF
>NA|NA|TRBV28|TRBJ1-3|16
TGTGCCAGCAGTTTAGGAGAGTATAATTCTGGAAACACCATATATTTT
CASSLGEYNSGNTIYF
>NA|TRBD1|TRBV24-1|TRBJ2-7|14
TGTGCCACCAGTGATCGGACAGGGGGCTACGAGCAGTACTTC
CATSDRTGGYEQYF
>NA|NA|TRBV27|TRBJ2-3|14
TGTGCCAGCGGCCCGAGAGAGGGCCGAGATACGCAGTATTTT
CASGPREGRDTQYF
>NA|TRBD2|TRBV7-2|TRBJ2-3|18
TGTGCCAGCAGCTTAGGTATTGCGGGGGGAACAGCTGCCTATACGCAGTATTTT
CASSLGIAGGTAAYTQYF
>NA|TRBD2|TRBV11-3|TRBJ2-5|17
TGTGCCAGCAGCTTAGGGCTAGCGGGGGGGCCGTGGGAGACCCAGTACTTC
CASSLGLAGGPWETQYF
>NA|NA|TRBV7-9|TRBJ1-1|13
TGTGCCAGCAGCTTAGCGGGGGCAGGGGAAGCTTTCTTT
CASSLAGAGEAFF
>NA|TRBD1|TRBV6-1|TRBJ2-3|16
TGTGCCAGCAGTGAAGCGCCAGGGGGCGGCTCAGATACGCAGTATTTT
CASSEAPGGGSDTQYF
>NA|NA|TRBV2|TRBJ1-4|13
TGTGCCAGCGGTACAGATAATAATGAAAAACTGTTTTTT
CASGTDNNEKLFF
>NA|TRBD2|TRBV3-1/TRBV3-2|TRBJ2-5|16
TGTGCCAGCAGCCGTACTAGCGGGGGGTACCAAGAGACCCAGTACTTC
CASSRTSGGYQETQYF
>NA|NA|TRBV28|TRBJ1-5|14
TGTGCCAGCAGTTTAGACAGATTCAATCAGCCCCAGCATTTT
CASSLDRFNQPQHF
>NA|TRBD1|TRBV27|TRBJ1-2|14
TGTGCCAGCAGTTTAAACAGGGGAAATTATGGCTACACCTTC
CASSLNRGNYGYTF
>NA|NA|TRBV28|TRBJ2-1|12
TGTGCCAGCAGAACTCTCAGGGGAAAGCAGTTCTTC
CASRTLRGKQFF
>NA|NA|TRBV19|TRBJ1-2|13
TGTGCCAGTAGTGGGAAAATCAGGGGCGGCTACACCTTC
CASSGKIRGGYTF
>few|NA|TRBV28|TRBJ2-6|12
TGTGCCAGCAGGAGTGGGGCCAACGTCCTGACTTTC
CASRSGANVLTF
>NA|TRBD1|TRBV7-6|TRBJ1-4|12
TGTAAGACGGACAGGATTAATGAAAAACTGTTTTTT
CKTDRINEKLFF
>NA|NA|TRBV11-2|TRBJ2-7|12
TGTGCCAGCAGCTTAGGAGGGAACGAGCAGTACTTC
CASSLGGNEQYF
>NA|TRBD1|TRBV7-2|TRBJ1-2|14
TGTGCCAGCAGTCCCGACCCGACAGGGAATGGCTACACCTTC
CASSPDPTGNGYTF
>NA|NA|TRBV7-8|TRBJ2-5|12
TGTGCCAGCAGCTTCTCCGAGAAGACCCAGTACTTC
CASSFSEKTQYF
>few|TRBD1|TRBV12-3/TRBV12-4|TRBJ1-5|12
TGTGCCAGCAGACAGGGGAATCAGCCCCAGCATTTT
CASRQGNQPQHF
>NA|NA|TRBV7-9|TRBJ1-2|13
TGTGCCAGCAGCTTAACCGGGGTGGGAGGCTACACCTTC
CASSLTGVGGYTF
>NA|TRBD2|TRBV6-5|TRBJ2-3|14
TGTGCCAGCAGAGGACTAGCGGGGACGGATACGCAGTATTTT
CASRGLAGTDTQYF
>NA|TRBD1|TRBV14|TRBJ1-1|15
TGTGCCAGCAGCCAAGGGGACAGGGGGAACACTGAAGCTTTCTTT
CASSQGDRGNTEAFF
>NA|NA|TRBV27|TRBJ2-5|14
TGTGCCAGCAGTTTAGTGGAGTACCAAGAGACCCAGTACTTC
CASSLVEYQETQYF
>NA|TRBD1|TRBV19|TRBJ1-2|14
TGTGCCAGTAGTATGGGACAGGGATTCTATGGCTACACCTTC
CASSMGQGFYGYTF
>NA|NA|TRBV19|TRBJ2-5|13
TGTGCCAGCCCCGGCCGGGGGAATGAGACCCAGTACTTC
CASPGRGNETQYF
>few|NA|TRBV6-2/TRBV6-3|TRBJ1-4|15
TGTGCCAGCAGCCGTCGTCTGGCGGTGGATGAAAAACTGTTTTTT
CASSRRLAVDEKLFF
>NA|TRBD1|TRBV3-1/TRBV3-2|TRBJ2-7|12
TGTGCCAGCAGTCAGGGGGCCCGCGAGCAGTACTTC
CASSQGAREQYF
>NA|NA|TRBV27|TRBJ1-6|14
TGTGCCAGCAGTTTACCCAGGAATAATTCACCCCTCCACTTT
CASSLPRNNSPLHF
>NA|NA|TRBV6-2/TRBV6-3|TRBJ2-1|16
TGTGCCAGCAGTTACCCCACCCCAACAGGGTATCATGAGCAGTTCTTC
CASSYPTPTGYHEQFF
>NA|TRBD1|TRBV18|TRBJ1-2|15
TGTGCCAGCTCACCAATACATGGGACAGCGGATGGCTACACCTTC
CASSPIHGTADGYTF
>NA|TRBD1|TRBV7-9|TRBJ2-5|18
TGTGCCAGCAGCTTCACCCCCCGGACAGGGAAAAACAAAGAGACCCAGTACTTC
CASSFTPRTGKNKETQYF
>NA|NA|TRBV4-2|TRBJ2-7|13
TGTGCCAGCAGCCAAATAGGGGACAACGAGCAGTACTTC
CASSQIGDNEQYF
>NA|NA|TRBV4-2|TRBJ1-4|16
TGTGCCAGCAGCCAAGCCGTCGGGCAGGGGTACGAAAAACTGTTTTTT
CASSQAVGQGYEKLFF
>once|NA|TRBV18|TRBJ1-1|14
TGTGCCAGCTCACCATCTAGGGGCGACACTGAAGCTTTCTTT
CASSPSRGDTEAFF
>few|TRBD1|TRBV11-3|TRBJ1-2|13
TGTGCCAGCAGCCCGACAGGGGGCGATGGCTACACCTTC
CASSPTGGDGYTF
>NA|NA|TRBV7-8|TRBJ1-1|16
TGTGCCAGCAGCTCACCTTCCGGGACACCGGGGGGTGAAGCTTTCTTT
CASSSPSGTPGGEAFF